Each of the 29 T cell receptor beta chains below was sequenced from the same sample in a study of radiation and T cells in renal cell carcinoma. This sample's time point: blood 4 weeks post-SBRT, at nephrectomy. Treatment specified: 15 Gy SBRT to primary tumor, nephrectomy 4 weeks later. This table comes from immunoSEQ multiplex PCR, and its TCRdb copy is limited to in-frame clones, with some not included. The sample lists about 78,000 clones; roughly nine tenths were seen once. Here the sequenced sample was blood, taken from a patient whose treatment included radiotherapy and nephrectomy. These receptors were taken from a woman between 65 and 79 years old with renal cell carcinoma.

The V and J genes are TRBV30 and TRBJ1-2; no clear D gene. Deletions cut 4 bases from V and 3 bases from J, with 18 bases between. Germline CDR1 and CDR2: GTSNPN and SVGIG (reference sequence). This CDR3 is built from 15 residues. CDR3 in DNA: TGTGCCTGGACCCCCTCGACCGGACGCCACTATGGCTACACCTTC. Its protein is CAWTPSTGRHYGYTF.

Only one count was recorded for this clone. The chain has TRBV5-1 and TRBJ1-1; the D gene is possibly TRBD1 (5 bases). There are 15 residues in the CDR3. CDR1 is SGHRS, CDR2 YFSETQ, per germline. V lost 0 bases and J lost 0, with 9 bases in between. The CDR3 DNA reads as TGCGCCAGCAGCTTGGGTGGGGGGGTGAACACTGAAGCTTTCTTT. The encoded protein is CASSLGGGVNTEAFF.

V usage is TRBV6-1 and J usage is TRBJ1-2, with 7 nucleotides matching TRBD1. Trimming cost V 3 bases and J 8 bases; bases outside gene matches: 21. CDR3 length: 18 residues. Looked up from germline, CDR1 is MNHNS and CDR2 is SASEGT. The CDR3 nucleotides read TGTGCCAGCAGTGAGGGTAGTCACCTCCGTACAGGGGTTCAAGGCTACACCTTC. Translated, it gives CASSEGSHLRTGVQGYTF.

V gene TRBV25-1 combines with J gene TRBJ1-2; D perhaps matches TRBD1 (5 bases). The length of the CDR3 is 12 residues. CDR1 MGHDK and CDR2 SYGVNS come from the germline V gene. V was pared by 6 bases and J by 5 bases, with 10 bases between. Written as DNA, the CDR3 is TGTGCCAGCAGCGCTTCAGGGTATGGCTACACCTTC. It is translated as CASSASGYGYTF.

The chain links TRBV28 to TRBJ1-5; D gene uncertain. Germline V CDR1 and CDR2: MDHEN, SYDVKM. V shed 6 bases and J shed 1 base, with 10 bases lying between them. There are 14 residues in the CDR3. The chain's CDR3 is CASSQPGSNQPQHF. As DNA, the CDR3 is TGTGCCAGCAGCCAACCGGGCAGCAATCAGCCCCAGCATTTT.

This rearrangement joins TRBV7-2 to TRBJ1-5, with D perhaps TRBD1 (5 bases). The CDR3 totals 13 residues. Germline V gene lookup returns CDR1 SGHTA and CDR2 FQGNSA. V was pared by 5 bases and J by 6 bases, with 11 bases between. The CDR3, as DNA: TGTGCCAGCAGCAACAGCGGGGGTCAGCCCCAGCATTTT. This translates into CASSNSGGQPQHF.

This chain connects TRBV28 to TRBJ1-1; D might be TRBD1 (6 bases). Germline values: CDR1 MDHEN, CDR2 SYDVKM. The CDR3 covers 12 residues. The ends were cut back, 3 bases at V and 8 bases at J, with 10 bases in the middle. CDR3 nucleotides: TGTGCCAGCAGTTTCCGACAGGCGGAAGCTTTCTTT. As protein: CASSFRQAEAFF.

CDR3 in DNA: TGTGCCAGCAGCTTGGAATTAGTCGCAATGAACACTGAAGCTTTCTTT. This gives the protein CASSLELVAMNTEAFF. The rearrangement uses TRBV5-4 and TRBJ1-1; no firm D call. Germline V gives CDR1 SGHNT, CDR2 YYREEE (reference sequence). V lost 0 bases, J lost 0 bases, and 12 bases lay in between. The CDR3 length is 16 residues. The whole variable domain, filled in from reference TRBV5-4 and TRBJ1-1, reads ETGVTQSPTHLIKTRGQQVTLRCSSQSGHNTVSWYQQALGQGPQFIFQYYREEENGRGNFPPRFSGLQFPNYSSELNVNALELDDSALYLCASSLELVAMNTEAFFGQGTRLTVV.

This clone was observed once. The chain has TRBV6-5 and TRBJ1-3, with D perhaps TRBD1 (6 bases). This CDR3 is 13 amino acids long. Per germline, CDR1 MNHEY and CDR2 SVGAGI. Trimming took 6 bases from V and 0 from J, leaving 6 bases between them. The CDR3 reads CASRDSSGNTIYF. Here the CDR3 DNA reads TGTGCCAGCAGGGACAGCTCTGGAAACACCATATATTTT.

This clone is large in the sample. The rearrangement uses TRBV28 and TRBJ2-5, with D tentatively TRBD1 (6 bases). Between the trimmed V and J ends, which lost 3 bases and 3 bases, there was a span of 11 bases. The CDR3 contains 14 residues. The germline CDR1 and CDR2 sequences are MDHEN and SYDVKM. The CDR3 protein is CASSFISGEETQYF. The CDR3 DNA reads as TGTGCCAGCAGTTTTATCTCAGGGGAAGAGACCCAGTACTTC. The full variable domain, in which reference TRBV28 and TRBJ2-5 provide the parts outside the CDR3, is DVKVTQSSRYLVKRTGEKVFLECVQDMDHENMFWYRQDPGLGLRLIYFSYDVKMKEKGDIPEGYSVSREKKERFSLILESASTNQTSMYLCASSFISGEETQYFGPGTRLLVL.

The CDR3 reads CASSQSRSQGGTGNTIYF. CDR3 sequence (DNA): TGCGCCAGCAGTCAATCGAGATCGCAGGGAGGCACTGGAAACACCATATATTTT. The chain combines TRBV23-1 with TRBJ1-3; the D gene is possibly TRBD1 (5 bases). TRBV23-1 belongs to the ORF category, with a function that is uncertain. The V and J ends lost 0 bases and 2 bases respectively, with 17 bases between them. This CDR3 is 18 amino acids long.

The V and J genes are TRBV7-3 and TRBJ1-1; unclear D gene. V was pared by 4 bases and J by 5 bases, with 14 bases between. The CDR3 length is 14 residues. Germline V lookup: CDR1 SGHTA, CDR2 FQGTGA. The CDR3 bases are TGTGCCAGCAGCTCCGACTTCTGGGGAACTGAAGCTTTCTTT. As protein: CASSSDFWGTEAFF.

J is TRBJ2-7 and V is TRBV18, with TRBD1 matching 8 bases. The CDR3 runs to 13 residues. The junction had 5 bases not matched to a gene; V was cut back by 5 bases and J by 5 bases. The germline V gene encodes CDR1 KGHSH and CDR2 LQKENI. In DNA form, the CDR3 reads TGTGCCAGCTCAGGGACAGGCCCCCACGAGCAGTACTTC. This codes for CASSGTGPHEQYF. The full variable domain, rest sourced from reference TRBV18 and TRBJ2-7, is NAGVMQNPRHLVRRRGQEARLRCSPMKGHSHVYWYRQLPEEGLKFMVYLQKENIIDESGMPKERFSAEFPKEGPSILRIQQVVRGDSAAYFCASSGTGPHEQYFGPGTRLTVT.

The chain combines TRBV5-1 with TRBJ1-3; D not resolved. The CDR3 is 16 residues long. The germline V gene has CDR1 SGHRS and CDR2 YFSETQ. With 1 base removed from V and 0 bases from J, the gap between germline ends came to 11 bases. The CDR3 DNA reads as TGCGCCAGCAGCTTGAACCCGGAGGGCTCTGGAAACACCATATATTTT. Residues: CASSLNPEGSGNTIYF. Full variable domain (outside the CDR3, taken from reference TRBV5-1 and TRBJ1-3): KAGVTQTPRYLIKTRGQQVTLSCSPISGHRSVSWYQQTPGQGLQFLFEYFSETQRNKGNFPGRFSGRQFSNSRSEMNVSTLELGDSALYLCASSLNPEGSGNTIYFGEGSWLTVV.

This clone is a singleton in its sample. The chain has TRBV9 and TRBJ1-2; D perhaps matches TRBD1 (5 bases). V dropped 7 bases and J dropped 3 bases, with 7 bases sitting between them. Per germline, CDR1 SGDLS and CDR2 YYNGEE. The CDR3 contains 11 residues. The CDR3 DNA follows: TGTGCCAGCCGCAGGGACTATGGCTACACCTTC. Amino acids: CASRRDYGYTF.

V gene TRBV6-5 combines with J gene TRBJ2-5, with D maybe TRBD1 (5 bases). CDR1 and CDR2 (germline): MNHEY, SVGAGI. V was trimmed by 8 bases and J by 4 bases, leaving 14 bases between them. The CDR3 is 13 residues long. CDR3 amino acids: CASATARGETQYF. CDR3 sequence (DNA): TGTGCCAGCGCCACCGCAAGGGGAGAGACCCAGTACTTC.

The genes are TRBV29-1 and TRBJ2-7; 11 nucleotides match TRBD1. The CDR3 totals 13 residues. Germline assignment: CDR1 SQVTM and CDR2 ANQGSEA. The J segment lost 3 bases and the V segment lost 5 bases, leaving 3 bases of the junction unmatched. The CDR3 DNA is TGCAGCGTTCGGACAGGGGGCTTCTACGAGCAGTACTTC. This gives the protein CSVRTGGFYEQYF.

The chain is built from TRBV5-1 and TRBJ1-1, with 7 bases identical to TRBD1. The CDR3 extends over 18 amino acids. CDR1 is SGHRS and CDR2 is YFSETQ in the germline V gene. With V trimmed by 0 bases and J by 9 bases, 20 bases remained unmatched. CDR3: CASSLGSLGQTTLGKAFF. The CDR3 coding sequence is TGCGCCAGCAGCTTGGGGTCTCTGGGACAGACGACCCTAGGGAAAGCTTTCTTT.

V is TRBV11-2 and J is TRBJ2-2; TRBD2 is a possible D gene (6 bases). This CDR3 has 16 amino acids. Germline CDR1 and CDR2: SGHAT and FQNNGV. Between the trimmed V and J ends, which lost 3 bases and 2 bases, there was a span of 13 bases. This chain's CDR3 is CASSLGLASNTGELFF. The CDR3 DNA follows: TGTGCCAGCAGCTTGGGTCTAGCGAGCAACACCGGGGAGCTGTTTTTT.

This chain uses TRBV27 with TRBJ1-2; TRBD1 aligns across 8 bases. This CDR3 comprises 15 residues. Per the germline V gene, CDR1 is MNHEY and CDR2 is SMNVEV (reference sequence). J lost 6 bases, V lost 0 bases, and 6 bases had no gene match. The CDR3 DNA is TGTGCCAGCAGTTTATCAGACAGGGGAGGGGATGGCTACACCTTC. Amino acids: CASSLSDRGGDGYTF.

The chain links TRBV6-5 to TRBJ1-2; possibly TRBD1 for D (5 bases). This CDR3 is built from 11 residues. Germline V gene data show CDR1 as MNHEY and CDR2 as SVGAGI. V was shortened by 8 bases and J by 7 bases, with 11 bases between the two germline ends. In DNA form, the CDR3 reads TGTGCCAGCCGGGATGGGGCTGGCTACACCTTC. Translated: CASRDGAGYTF.

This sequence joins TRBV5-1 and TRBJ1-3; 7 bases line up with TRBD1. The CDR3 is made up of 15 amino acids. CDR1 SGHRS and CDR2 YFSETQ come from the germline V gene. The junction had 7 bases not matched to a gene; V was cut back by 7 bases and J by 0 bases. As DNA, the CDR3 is TGCGCCAGCGGCCGGGACAGCACCTCTGGAAACACCATATATTTT. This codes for CASGRDSTSGNTIYF.

The CDR3, as DNA: TGCGCCAGCAGCTCCCGGGGGGGACAGACTACCTACGAGCAGTACTTC. Amino acid sequence: CASSSRGGQTTYEQYF. The chain employs TRBV5-1 and TRBJ2-7, with a tentative D call TRBD2 (8 bases). Trimming took off 3 bases at V and 2 bases at J, with 18 bases between the two ends. This CDR3 has 16 residues. Germline-derived CDR1 and CDR2 are SGHRS and YFSETQ.

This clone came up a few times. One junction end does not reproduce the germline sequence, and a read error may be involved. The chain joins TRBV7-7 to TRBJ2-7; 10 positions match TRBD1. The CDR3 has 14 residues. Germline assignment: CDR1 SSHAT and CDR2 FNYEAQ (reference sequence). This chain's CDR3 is CASSPGTGAYEQYF. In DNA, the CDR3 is TGTGCTAGCAGCCCAGGGACAGGGGCCTACGAGCAGTACTTC.

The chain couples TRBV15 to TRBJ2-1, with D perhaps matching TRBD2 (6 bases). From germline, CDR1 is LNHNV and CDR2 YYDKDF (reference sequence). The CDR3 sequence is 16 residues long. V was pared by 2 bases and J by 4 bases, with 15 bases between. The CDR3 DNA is TGTGCCACCAGCAGACGAGGGACTGGGGTTTACAATGAGCAGTTCTTC. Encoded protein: CATSRRGTGVYNEQFF. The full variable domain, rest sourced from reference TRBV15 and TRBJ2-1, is DAMVIQNPRYQVTQFGKPVTLSCSQTLNHNVMYWYQQKSSQAPKLLFHYYDKDFNNEADTPDNFQSRRPNTSFCFLDIRSPGLGDTAMYLCATSRRGTGVYNEQFFGPGTRLTVL.

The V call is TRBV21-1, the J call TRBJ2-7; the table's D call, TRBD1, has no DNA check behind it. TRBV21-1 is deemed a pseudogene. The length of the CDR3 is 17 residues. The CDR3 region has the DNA TGTGCCAGCAGCAAACGGACCGGGACATCCCTAGCCTACGAGCAGTACTTC. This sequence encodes CASSKRTGTSLAYEQYF.

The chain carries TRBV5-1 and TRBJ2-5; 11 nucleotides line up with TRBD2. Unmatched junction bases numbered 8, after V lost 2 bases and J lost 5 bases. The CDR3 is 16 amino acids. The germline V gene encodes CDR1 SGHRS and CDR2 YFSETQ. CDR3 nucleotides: TGCGCCAGCAGCTTAACTAGCGGGGGTTCCTGGGAGACCCAGTACTTC. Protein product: CASSLTSGGSWETQYF.

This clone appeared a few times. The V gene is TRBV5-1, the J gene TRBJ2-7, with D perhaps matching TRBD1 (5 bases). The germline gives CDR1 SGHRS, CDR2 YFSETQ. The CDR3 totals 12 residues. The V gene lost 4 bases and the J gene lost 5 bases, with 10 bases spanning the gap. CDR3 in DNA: TGCGCCAGCAGCCCCGAAGGGGACGAGCAGTACTTC. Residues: CASSPEGDEQYF. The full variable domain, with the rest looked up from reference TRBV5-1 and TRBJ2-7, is KAGVTQTPRYLIKTRGQQVTLSCSPISGHRSVSWYQQTPGQGLQFLFEYFSETQRNKGNFPGRFSGRQFSNSRSEMNVSTLELGDSALYLCASSPEGDEQYFGPGTRLTVT.

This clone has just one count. The CDR3 coding sequence is TGTGCCAGCAGTGAGGGACAGGGAAATTCACCCCTCCACTTT. Residues: CASSEGQGNSPLHF. V usage is TRBV6-4 and J usage is TRBJ1-6; 9 bases agree with TRBD1. Germline lookup yields CDR1 MRHNA and CDR2 SNTAGT. This CDR3 has 14 amino acids. The trim removed 3 bases at V and 7 bases at J, leaving 1 base unmatched.